A single sample is the source of the 5 T cell receptor beta chains below, sequenced in a study of T cells after yellow fever vaccination. TCRdb reanalysed the 5' RACE reads using MiXCR and keeps one entry per CDR3 protein. The data hold 14,000 or so distinct CDR3 sequences, with approximately 7% observed a single time. Sample: PBMCs, either bulk or a sorted T-cell subset (CD4+, CD8+, memory, or dextramer-sorted; not recorded which), taken on the day of the yellow fever booster vaccination. All receptors derive from a man younger than 35 who received the YFV17D yellow fever vaccine.

Ten or more counts support this clonotype. The chain is built from TRBV10-2 and TRBJ2-1; D not resolved. Trimming removed 7 bases at V and 2 bases at J, with 15 bases between. The germline V gene encodes CDR1 WSHSY and CDR2 SAAADI. This CDR3 region has 15 residues. The DNA for the CDR3 is TGCGCCAGCACACCGTTCAGTCCGGCCTACAATGAGCAGTTCTTC. This encodes CASTPFSPAYNEQFF.

Regarding this clonotype: A much larger clone differs from this one at a single base, so this may be a read error. The chain uses TRBV5-1 and TRBJ2-6, with a tentative D call TRBD1 (5 bases). The CDR3 sequence is 15 residues long. Per the germline V gene, CDR1 is SGHRS and CDR2 is YFSETQ. The CDR3 region is CASSPTSSGANALTF. The CDR3, as DNA: TGCGCCAGCAGCCCTACAAGCTCTGGGGCCAACGCCCTGACTTTC. Supplemented by reference TRBV5-1 and TRBJ2-6, the full variable domain reads KAGVTQTPRYLIKTRGQQVTLSCSPISGHRSVSWYQQTPGQGLQFLFEYFSETQRNKGNFPGRFSGRQFSNSRSEMNVSTLELGDSALYLCASSPTSSGANALTFGAGSRLTVL.

The sample holds many counts of this clonotype. This sequence joins TRBV28 and TRBJ1-5; the D gene is possibly TRBD1 (5 bases). Germline lookup yields CDR1 MDHEN and CDR2 SYDVKM. The CDR3 has 14 amino acids. The V and J ends lost 3 bases and 7 bases respectively, with 13 bases between them. CDR3 bases: TGTGCCAGCAGTTTCTTCGGGGGTCGGCAGCCCCAGCATTTT. Its translation: CASSFFGGRQPQHF. Supplemented by reference TRBV28 and TRBJ1-5, the full variable domain reads DVKVTQSSRYLVKRTGEKVFLECVQDMDHENMFWYRQDPGLGLRLIYFSYDVKMKEKGDIPEGYSVSREKKERFSLILESASTNQTSMYLCASSFFGGRQPQHFGDGTRLSIL.

Ten or more counts support this clonotype. The chain is built from TRBV10-3 and TRBJ2-7, with TRBD1 identical over 7 bases. V lost 3 bases to trimming and J lost 1 base; unmatched junction nucleotides: 3. The CDR3 totals 14 residues. CDR1 and CDR2 (germline): ENHRY, SYGVKD. DNA of the CDR3: TGTGCCATCAGTGAACCGGGACAGTCCTACGAGCAGTACTTC. Amino acids: CAISEPGQSYEQYF.

In its sample, this clonotype ranks as medium-sized. V usage is TRBV12-3 or TRBV12-4 and J usage is TRBJ1-1; D uncertain. This CDR3 is 13 amino acids long. Deletions cut 6 bases from V and 5 bases from J, with 13 bases between. The CDR3 loop is CASRPTRITEAFF. In DNA form, the CDR3 reads TGTGCCAGCAGACCGACACGAATAACTGAAGCTTTCTTT.